These 14 T cell receptor beta chains were all obtained from the same sample, sequenced in a study of shared clonotypes between healthy human individuals. TCRdb's copy holds only in-frame clones and misses some; the assay was immunoSEQ multiplex PCR. The data contain 1.6 million or so clones, around 95% of them seen just once; the ten biggest clones take up roughly 1.2%. Sequenced material: naive CD4+ T cells sorted from blood. Noted subset: CD45RA+ positively selected. The receptor set was obtained from a man between 25 and 39 years old in good health.

This clone was counted a single time. The chain is built from TRBV5-1 and TRBJ2-7; 9 bases agree with TRBD1. The CDR3 length is 16 residues. V lost 0 bases and J lost 2; bases outside the gene matches: 6. Germline-derived CDR1 and CDR2 are SGHRS and YFSETQ. The CDR3 here is CASSLGSRDRAYEQYF. The CDR3 nucleotides are TGCGCCAGCAGCTTGGGTAGCAGGGACAGGGCCTACGAGCAGTACTTC.

This clone has only one observation. V is TRBV2 and J is TRBJ2-3; D not resolved. The V gene's germline CDR1 is SNHLY and CDR2 FYNNEI. V was pared by 9 bases and J by 7 bases, with 11 bases between. CDR3 length: 11 amino acids. CDR3 nucleotides: TGTGCCAGATCGAGTGGAAATACGCAGTATTTT. Encoded protein: CARSSGNTQYF.

The chain links TRBV9 to TRBJ2-3, with 8 bases identical to TRBD1. This CDR3 has 16 residues. J was trimmed by 2 bases and V by 3 bases; bases with no gene match: 8. Germline V CDR1 and CDR2: SGDLS, YYNGEE. CDR3 residues: CASSGARGLNTDTQYF. In nucleotides, the CDR3 is TGTGCCAGCAGCGGAGCCAGGGGGCTGAACACAGATACGCAGTATTTT.

The genes are TRBV18 and TRBJ2-1, with 12 nucleotides matching TRBD2. V dropped 3 bases and J dropped 8; count of bases not matched to a gene: 11. The CDR3 spans 17 residues. Germline V CDR1 and CDR2: KGHSH, LQKENI. Here the CDR3 DNA reads TGTGCCAGCTCACCCATTGTGACTAGCGGGAGTTTCGATGAGCAGTTCTTC. Translated: CASSPIVTSGSFDEQFF. Complete variable domain (other parts from reference TRBV18 and TRBJ2-1): NAGVMQNPRHLVRRRGQEARLRCSPMKGHSHVYWYRQLPEEGLKFMVYLQKENIIDESGMPKERFSAEFPKEGPSILRIQQVVRGDSAAYFCASSPIVTSGSFDEQFFGPGTRLTVL.

The CDR3 is CAGGTDSTDTQYF. In DNA, the CDR3 is TGTGCCGGCGGGACAGACAGCACAGATACGCAGTATTTT. V gene TRBV2 combines with J gene TRBJ2-3, with D perhaps matching TRBD1 (7 bases). V lost 11 bases to trimming and J lost 0 bases, with 12 bases between them. Germline CDR1 SNHLY, CDR2 FYNNEI. The CDR3 contains 13 residues.

The chain couples TRBV7-9 to TRBJ2-7; TRBD2 matches at 13 bases. This CDR3 region has 13 residues. Germline CDR1 and CDR2: SEHNR and FQNEAQ (reference sequence). With V trimmed by 5 bases and J by 9 bases, 4 bases remained unmatched. CDR3 sequence reads: CASSRTSGSLQYF. The CDR3 DNA reads TGTGCCAGCAGCCGGACTAGCGGGAGTCTGCAGTACTTC.

This rearrangement joins TRBV30 to TRBJ2-5, with TRBD1 matching over 7 bases. Germline CDR1 reads GTSNPN; CDR2 reads SVGIG (reference sequence). The CDR3 covers 15 residues. The trim removed 0 bases at V and 2 bases at J, leaving 6 bases unmatched. The CDR3 region is CAWSVPLGQQETQYF. The CDR3 DNA reads TGTGCCTGGAGTGTACCTTTGGGACAGCAAGAGACCCAGTACTTC.

The chain joins TRBV10-3 to TRBJ2-3; 10 bases fit TRBD2. CDR1 and CDR2 (germline): ENHRY, SYGVKD. J was trimmed by 3 bases and V by 11 bases; bases with no gene match: 14. The CDR3 runs 16 residues. The CDR3 DNA is TGTGCCTCCCAGAGTAGCGGGGGGCGGGCAACAGATACGCAGTATTTT. Amino acids: CASQSSGGRATDTQYF.

The J gene is TRBJ2-6, the V gene TRBV7-9, with unresolved D. The CDR3 contains 16 residues. V lost 5 bases, J lost 0 bases, and 11 bases lay in between. CDR1 and CDR2 from the germline V gene are SEHNR and FQNEAQ (reference sequence). This CDR3 reads CASSTRPGSGANVLTF. In DNA form, the CDR3 reads TGTGCCAGCAGCACCCGTCCGGGCTCTGGGGCCAACGTCCTGACTTTC.

The chain carries TRBV27 and TRBJ1-5; unclear D gene. Germline V gene lookup returns CDR1 MNHEY and CDR2 SMNVEV (reference sequence). V lost 2 bases to trimming and J lost 1 base, with 12 bases between them. The CDR3 has 16 residues. CDR3 coding DNA: TGTGCCAGCAGTTTAGCAGGAGAGAGGAGCAATCAGCCCCAGCATTTT. It translates to CASSLAGERSNQPQHF.

The J gene is TRBJ2-4, the V gene TRBV27; 14 positions match TRBD2. Germline V gives CDR1 MNHEY, CDR2 SMNVEV (reference sequence). With V trimmed by 4 bases and J by 7 bases, 6 bases remained unmatched. This CDR3 region has 16 residues. The DNA of the CDR3 is TGTGCCAGCAGTTGGGGGACTAGCGGGAGAAGTAACATTCAGTACTTC. Protein product: CASSWGTSGRSNIQYF.

This chain joins TRBV18 and TRBJ1-5; weak D call: TRBD1 (5 bases). CDR1 KGHSH and CDR2 LQKENI come from the germline V gene. V lost 6 bases, J lost 5 bases, and 17 bases lay in between. The CDR3 totals 15 residues. The CDR3 DNA reads as TGTGCCAGCTCGCAGACAGCCGCTACGGATCAGCCCCAGCATTTT. Protein product: CASSQTAATDQPQHF.

This clone has just one count. V gene TRBV6-5 combines with J gene TRBJ1-3; D is unresolved. This CDR3 contains 12 residues. Germline values: CDR1 MNHEY, CDR2 SVGAGI. V lost 6 bases and J lost 4, with 7 bases in between. The CDR3 reads CASSPGGNTIYF. DNA of the CDR3: TGTGCCAGCAGCCCTGGGGGAAACACCATATATTTT.

The chain is built from TRBV25-1 and TRBJ2-1; weak D call: TRBD2 (5 bases). Trimming shortened V by 3 bases and J by 10 bases, and 16 bases separated the two germline ends. CDR3 length: 14 residues. The germline V gene has CDR1 MGHDK and CDR2 SYGVNS. The CDR3 DNA is TGTGCCAGCAGTGAGGGATATCTCCCGGGGGAGCAGTTCTTC. As protein: CASSEGYLPGEQFF.